This T cell receptor (beta chain) comes out of a study of human T cells and chemical hapten exposure (dated by TCRdb to the early 2020s). Background for the entire study: For sensitization, 2% DPC in acetone was applied to a 2 cm by 2 cm area of upper inner arm skin. Patient blood was sampled pre-sensitization (week 0) and at 2, 6 and about 24 weeks after DPC sensitization. Patch testing was performed on the upper back with Finn chambers containing 0.01% DPC, and the patch tests were scored after 6 days according to International Contact Dermatitis Research Group standards. For TCR sequencing, blood came from some 31 alopecia patients at anywhere from one to four time points (pre-sensitization, 2, 6 and 24 weeks). Libraries were combined into a pool for sequencing, and differences in TCR yield between samples came mainly from small differences in library volumes within the pool. The study tracked peripheral blood TCR repertoire changes in vivo during primary and secondary sensitization to the hapten diphenylcyclopropenone (DPC) in alopecia patients. Weekly therapeutic DPC doses were additionally applied to the scalp of patients throughout the approximately 24-week study period. The patient cohort, mostly female, included alopecia areata with under or over 50% scalp involvement, alopecia totalis and alopecia universalis. What the work shows at the level of the full study, not this receptor alone: Because all patients had alopecia, a presumed autoimmune disease, the immune response of the patients might differ from that of healthy individuals. Repeated subsampling changed both the strength of the expansion versus patch-test correlation and the threshold at which the correlation became significant. Patch test score was positively correlated with the number of PT1 expanded TCRs, with significance at thresholds 8, 16 and 32 but not at 4. Compared with pre-sensitization or healthy control sets, expanded TCRs formed significantly more large CDR3 similarity clusters, which is consistent with antigen-driven responses. DPC sensitization did not change how many TCRs were above 1 in 1000 frequency, and no evidence was found of alterations in global repertoire structure.

There are many counts of this clonotype. Its target antigen remains unknown. No much larger clonotype is one base removed from it; base qualities were not supplied. Taken with the paper, the label for time point translates to: pre-sensitization, week 0. The sample's treatment or condition label is to be understood as: therapeutic diphenylcyclopropenone sensitization with weekly scalp DPC. At each patch-test visit, blood was drawn before the patch test was applied. Patients were considered eligible if aged 18 to 70, diagnosed with alopecia and deemed suitable for DPC therapy, and patients were excluded if pregnant. Total RNA was isolated from unfractionated whole blood collected in Tempus Blood RNA tubes. The library was generated by RACE. The sequencer was a NextSeq 500. During library preparation, unique molecular identifiers were attached to individual cDNA molecules so that TCRs could be counted in a quantitative, reproducible way. Each blood RNA sample was used to sequence both TCR alpha and TCR beta chains. The published analysis was carried out like this. Samples had a median of roughly 99,000 TCRs, with a range from roughly 20,000 to 690,600. The Decombinator software suite was used to annotate V, J and CDR3 in the TCR reads. Every sample was subsampled to the same number of TCRs (28,000) for the PS versus PT1 abundance plots. TCRs were defined as expanded if absent before sensitization and observed at least eight times at the 2-week time point. Using fastp trimming at Q25 and MiXCR clonotype assembly, TCRdb reanalyzed the public sequencing data and kept in-frame beta chains. Each CDR3 protein gets just one entry, which takes the most common genes and DNA from the rows behind it. V and J calls and clone size were set by TCRdb, not the authors. The sample records some 400,000 distinct CDR3 sequences, around 5.5% of which are singletons. The ten largest clones add up to just over 2.5% of the sample.

The clonotype comes from a woman between 45 and 65 years old with alopecia areata. Some clones in this sample may be carry-over from other donors' samples. The sample consisted of whole blood, taken in connection with sensitization to the hapten diphenylcyclopropenone (DPC).

The nucleotide sequence reads TGTGCCAGCAGTCGTGGAAACATTCAGTACTTC. Translated, this is CASSRGNIQYF. The chain is assembled from TRBV28 and TRBJ2-4, with the D gene uncertain. The CDR3 starts with the cysteine, ends with the phenylalanine, and has 11 residues. Just the 33-base CDR3 DNA is kept, in frame starting at base 1. The germline V gene provides CDR1 MDHEN and CDR2 SYDVKM. Relative to germline, V is 5 bases shorter and J is 6 bases shorter, with 5 bases between their ends.